Below are 19 T cell receptor beta chains sequenced from a single sample in a study of control samples from healthy donors and cancer patients. Generated by immunoSEQ multiplex PCR, the TCRdb table keeps only in-frame clones and is missing some. The data hold more than 100,000 clones, with approximately 90% observed a single time. The sample consisted of PBMCs. These receptors were collected from a man in his sixties with lung cancer.

This chain links TRBV24-1 with TRBJ2-1; D is ambiguous. Per the germline V gene, CDR1 is KGHDR and CDR2 is SFDVKD. V lost 2 bases, J lost 4 bases, and 14 bases lay in between. The CDR3 is 16 residues long. CDR3 sequence: CATSDYRVDLYNEQFF. The CDR3 DNA reads TGTGCCACCAGTGATTATAGGGTTGACCTATACAATGAGCAGTTCTTC.

This chain connects TRBV5-8 to TRBJ2-7, with D unresolved. V was cut by 3 bases and J by 5 bases, with 9 bases left in between. CDR1 and CDR2 from the germline V gene are SGHTS and YDEGEE. CDR3 size: 12 residues. CDR3 nucleotide sequence: TGTGCCAGCAGCTGGGCTCGGAACGAGCAGTACGTC. It encodes CASSWARNEQYV.

The rearrangement links TRBV24-1 to TRBJ1-5; maybe TRBD1 (6 bases). Germline V gene sequence: CDR1 KGHDR, CDR2 SFDVKD. The CDR3 loop spans 17 amino acids. Trimming removed 2 bases at V and 1 base at J, with 14 bases between. CDR3 nucleotide sequence: TGTGCCACCAGTGATTCCGCGGGGGGCGCGAGCAATCAGCCCCAGCATTTT. Amino acids: CATSDSAGGASNQPQHF.

This chain joins TRBV11-2 and TRBJ2-7, with 8 bases that match TRBD1. J was trimmed by 4 bases and V by 2 bases; bases with no gene match: 4. There are 14 residues in the CDR3. Germline assignment: CDR1 SGHAT and CDR2 FQNNGV. CDR3 DNA: TGTGCCAGCAGCTTACAGCAGGGGGCGTACGAGCAGTACTTC. It encodes CASSLQQGAYEQYF. The variable domain in full, with the rest retrieved from reference TRBV11-2 and TRBJ2-7, is EAGVAQSPRYKIIEKRQSVAFWCNPISGHATLYWYQQILGQGPKLLIQFQNNGVVDDSQLPKDRFSAERLKGVDSTLKIQPAKLEDSAVYLCASSLQQGAYEQYFGPGTRLTVT.

CDR3 nucleotides: TGTGCCACCAGTGATCGTGGTCCTCGGAGAGAAGCTTTCTTT. This encodes CATSDRGPRREAFF. The rearrangement links TRBV24-1 to TRBJ1-1; no firm D call. Germline lookup yields CDR1 KGHDR and CDR2 SFDVKD. The CDR3 consists of 14 residues. The V and J ends lost 3 bases and 8 bases respectively, with 15 bases between them.

Comment on this clone: Other DNA sequences in this sample translate to the same CDR3. The CDR3 bases are TGTGCCACCAGTGATCCGTGGACAGGAGAGACCCAGTACTTC. Translation: CATSDPWTGETQYF. The V gene is TRBV24-1, the J gene TRBJ2-5; 7 bases map to TRBD1. This CDR3 region has 14 residues. Per the germline V gene, CDR1 is KGHDR and CDR2 is SFDVKD. The V segment lost 3 bases and the J segment 4 bases; nucleotides outside the gene matches: 4.

The rearrangement links TRBV7-8 to TRBJ2-2; 9 bases line up with TRBD1. Germline trimming cut 3 bases from V and 3 bases from J; bases unmatched to any gene: 8. The CDR3 contains 17 residues. Germline loops: CDR1 SGHVS, CDR2 FQNEAQ. CDR3 DNA sequence: TGTGCCAGCAGCTTTGGGGACAGGGAGGCGGACACCGGGGAGCTGTTTTTT. Encoded protein: CASSFGDREADTGELFF.

The rearrangement joins TRBV5-1 to TRBJ1-2, with TRBD1 matching 8 bases. The germline gives CDR1 SGHRS, CDR2 YFSETQ. V lost 1 base, J lost 7 bases, and 6 bases stayed unmatched. This CDR3 has 14 residues. The CDR3: CASSLRQGQGGYTF. In DNA, the CDR3 is TGCGCCAGCAGCTTGCGACAGGGGCAGGGTGGCTACACCTTC.

Remarks on this clone: This sample includes further DNA sequences coding for the same CDR3. The chain joins TRBV6-2 or TRBV6-3 to TRBJ2-7; D gene ambiguous. V lost 0 bases and J lost 2, with 11 bases in between. The CDR3 sequence is 15 residues long. The germline V gene has CDR1 MNHEY and CDR2 SVGEGT. CDR3 loop: CASSYSNLDPYEQYF. CDR3 coding DNA: TGTGCCAGCAGTTACTCAAATTTAGATCCCTACGAGCAGTACTTC.

V and J are TRBV12-3 or TRBV12-4 and TRBJ2-3; no reliable D call. The CDR3 totals 12 residues. The germline V and J ends were trimmed by 5 bases and 2 bases, with 5 bases remaining between them. CDR3 bases: TGTGCCAGCAGTATCTTCACAGATACGCAGTATTTT. This sequence encodes CASSIFTDTQYF.

The chain employs TRBV25-1 and TRBJ2-1; 8 bases line up with TRBD2. This CDR3 contains 15 residues. V was clipped by 10 bases and J by 12 bases; unmatched bases: 20. Germline CDR1 is MGHDK and CDR2 is SYGVNS. This CDR3 is CATQPGLGNVLRQFF. Written as DNA, the CDR3 is TGTGCCACCCAACCGGGACTAGGCAATGTATTGAGGCAGTTCTTC.

The chain links TRBV7-9 to TRBJ1-2; D may be TRBD1 (6 bases). This CDR3 is built from 15 residues. V lost 2 bases, J lost 0 bases, and 10 bases lay in between. Germline values: CDR1 SEHNR, CDR2 FQNEAQ (reference sequence). The CDR3 DNA is TGTGCCAGCAGCTTAACCGGGACATCTAACTATGGCTACACCTTC. Translating gives CASSLTGTSNYGYTF.

The chain couples TRBV5-1 to TRBJ2-6, with D unresolved. This CDR3 comprises 17 residues. Trimming removed 4 bases from V and 0 bases from J, with 14 bases in between. The germline CDR1 and CDR2 sequences are SGHRS and YFSETQ. The CDR3 DNA sequence: TGCGCCAGCAGCGTCAACCTACTTGGCTCTGGGGCCAACGTCCTGACTTTC. It codes for CASSVNLLGSGANVLTF.

Only one count was recorded for this clone. The V gene is TRBV6-5, the J gene TRBJ2-1; possible D gene TRBD2, 5 bases. V lost 7 bases, J lost 0 bases, and 10 bases lay in between. CDR3 length: 14 amino acids. CDR1 is MNHEY and CDR2 is SVGAGI in the germline V gene. In DNA, the CDR3 is TGTGCCAGCACGAGGGCGAGCTCCTACAATGAGCAGTTCTTC. Translated, it gives CASTRASSYNEQFF.

The rearrangement joins TRBV5-4 to TRBJ2-4; D gene ambiguous. V dropped 1 base and J dropped 0 bases, with 8 bases sitting between them. This CDR3 comprises 15 residues. Germline V gives CDR1 SGHNT, CDR2 YYREEE (reference sequence). CDR3 residues: CASSLKASAKNIQYF. CDR3 bases: TGTGCCAGCAGCTTGAAAGCTTCAGCCAAAAACATTCAGTACTTC.

The V call is TRBV3-1 (or the pseudogene TRBV3-2), the J call TRBJ1-2; D uncertain. The V end was cut by 4 bases, the J end by 4 bases, with 13 bases between. Germline V lookup: CDR1 LGHDT, CDR2 YNNKEL (reference sequence). This CDR3 comprises 14 residues. This CDR3 is CASSPLGDAYGYTF. Written as DNA, the CDR3 is TGTGCCAGCAGCCCTCTTGGAGATGCCTATGGCTACACCTTC.

This chain joins TRBV6-6 and TRBJ1-1; D not resolved. Germline V gene data show CDR1 as MNHNY and CDR2 as SVGAGI (reference sequence). The germline V and J ends were trimmed by 4 bases and 1 base, with 4 bases remaining between them. This CDR3 has 12 amino acids. CDR3 DNA sequence: TGTGCCAGCAGTTCCCCGAACACTGAAGCTTTCTTT. Protein: CASSSPNTEAFF.

This clone has a handful of counts. The chain links TRBV4-2 to TRBJ2-6; the D is unclear. The germline V and J ends were trimmed by 2 bases and 0 bases, with 11 bases remaining between them. The CDR3 length is 17 residues. Germline CDR1 and CDR2: LGHNA and YNFKEQ. The chain's CDR3 is CASSQMGSSSGANVLTF. The CDR3 DNA follows: TGTGCCAGCAGCCAAATGGGCAGTAGCTCTGGGGCCAACGTCCTGACTTTC.

This chain's CDR3 is CASSLQGAQETQYF. CDR3 bases: TGCGCCAGCAGCTTACAGGGGGCGCAAGAGACCCAGTACTTC. The chain recombines TRBV5-1 with TRBJ2-5; 9 nucleotides align to TRBD1. CDR1 is SGHRS and CDR2 is YFSETQ in the germline V gene. The CDR3 extends over 14 amino acids. Germline trimming cut 2 bases from V and 2 bases from J; bases unmatched to any gene: 1.